This T cell receptor beta chain was sequenced for a study of regulatory T cells in long-lasting Graves disease. Findings and caveats of the study: The work looked only at peripheral blood and did not look at thyroid tissue. Persistent Graves' patients had lower TCR diversity than newly diagnosed ones.

There are a few counts of this clonotype. What it binds is unknown. The authors built TCR beta libraries using iRepertoire HTBI primers and Arm-PCR of CDR3 regions. Original processing methods: Samples collectively showed fewer than 80 TRBV and 11 to 15 TRBJ segments. TCRdb redid the calling of the multiplex PCR reads with MiXCR, one entry per CDR3 protein. Here the V and J calls rest on TCRdb's processing, not on the authors' analysis. The table has around 450,000 distinct CDR3 sequences, about a fifth seen once; the top ten hold approximately 6.4%. V dropped 1 base and J dropped 8 bases, with 11 bases sitting between them. Germline CDR1 reads SGHVS; CDR2 reads FNYEAQ. This CDR3 contains 14 residues. Time point denoted: persistent/refractory GD, antithyroid drugs over 5 years with positive TRAb. PBMCs were the source of the RNA used for TCR sequencing. Graves' disease diagnoses used American Thyroid Association guidelines.

The sequence was collected from a female donor with Graves disease. The sample in question was peripheral blood mononuclear cells (PBMCs), obtained when the disease was refractory, from a patient treated with antithyroid drugs. The chain employs TRBV7-6 and TRBJ1-4, with unresolved D. The CDR3 reads CASSLGHLREKLFF. CDR3 in DNA: TGTGCCAGCAGCTTAGGACACCTGAGGGAAAAACTGTTTTTT.